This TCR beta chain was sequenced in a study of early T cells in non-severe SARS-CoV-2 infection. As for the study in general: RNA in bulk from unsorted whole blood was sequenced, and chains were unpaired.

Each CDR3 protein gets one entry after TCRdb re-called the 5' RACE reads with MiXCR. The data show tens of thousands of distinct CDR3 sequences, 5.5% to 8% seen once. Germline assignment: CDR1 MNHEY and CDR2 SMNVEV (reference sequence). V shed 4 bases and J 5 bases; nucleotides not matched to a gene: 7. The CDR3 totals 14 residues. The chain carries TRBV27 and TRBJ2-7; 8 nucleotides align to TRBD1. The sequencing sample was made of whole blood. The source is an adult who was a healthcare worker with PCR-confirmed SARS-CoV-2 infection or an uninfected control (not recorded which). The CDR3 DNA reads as TGTGCCAGCAGTTCACAGGGGGTGACAAACGAGCAGTACTTC. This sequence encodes CASSSQGVTNEQYF.